Shown below are 23 T cell receptor beta chains from a single sample sequenced in a study of cytomegalovirus exposure and HLA in healthy donors. The PCR was carried out with 60 Vbeta primers and 13 Jbeta primers. The repertoire was sequenced with immunoSEQ multiplex PCR; TCRdb's copy has only in-frame clones and lacks some. The sample lists 85,000 to 100,000 clones; about four fifths were seen once. Sequenced input: PBMCs. The receptors were sampled from a middle-aged woman in good health and CMV-seronegative.

This clone showed up just once. The chain couples TRBV29-1 to TRBJ1-4; 8 nucleotides line up with TRBD1. In germline, CDR1 is SQVTM, CDR2 ANQGSEA. Trimming removed 5 bases from V and 5 bases from J; junction bases left unmatched: 4. This CDR3 region has 13 residues. The CDR3: CSVTRQGNEKLFF. DNA of the CDR3: TGCAGCGTTACGAGACAGGGGAATGAAAAACTGTTTTTT.

This chain connects TRBV15 to TRBJ2-7; tentatively, D is TRBD2 (5 bases). This CDR3 region has 15 residues. Trimming removed 3 bases at V and 4 bases at J, with 16 bases between. The germline gives CDR1 LNHNV, CDR2 YYDKDF (reference sequence). CDR3 sequence: CATSSREGSGYEQYF. CDR3 nucleotides: TGTGCCACCAGCAGCAGAGAGGGCAGTGGGTACGAGCAGTACTTC.

This chain connects TRBV29-1 to TRBJ2-3; possible D gene TRBD2, 6 bases. The CDR3 is 13 residues long. The V and J ends lost 6 bases and 5 bases respectively, with 15 bases between them. CDR1 and CDR2 (germline): SQVTM, ANQGSEA. DNA for the CDR3: TGCAGCGTCGAGACTCTCGGGGGAGATACGCAGTATTTT. Its protein product is CSVETLGGDTQYF.

This rearrangement joins TRBV4-1 to TRBJ2-1, with D tentatively TRBD2 (7 bases). The CDR3 runs to 17 residues. Germline lookup yields CDR1 MGHRA and CDR2 YSYEKL. V lost 0 bases and J 4 bases, leaving 16 bases between the germline ends. The CDR3 region has the DNA TGCGCCAGCAGCCAAGATGAGGGGGGGCTATTTTACAATGAGCAGTTCTTC. This translates into CASSQDEGGLFYNEQFF.

This clone was seen only once. The V gene is TRBV6-6, the J gene TRBJ1-3; D is uncertain. The CDR3 is 13 amino acids. V dropped 6 bases and J dropped 2 bases, with 8 bases sitting between them. Germline CDR1 and CDR2: MNHNY and SVGAGI (reference sequence). The CDR3 loop is CASRLEAGNTIYF. The CDR3 DNA sequence: TGTGCCAGCAGGCTAGAAGCTGGAAACACCATATATTTT.

The V call is TRBV11-1, the J call TRBJ1-1; the D gene is possibly TRBD1 (6 bases). Germline V gene sequence: CDR1 SGHAT, CDR2 FQDESV (reference sequence). V was cut by 5 bases and J by 6 bases, with 16 bases left in between. The CDR3 extends over 14 amino acids. CDR3 DNA: TGTGCCAGCAGCCTGCAGACAGGCAACCCTGAAGCTTTCTTT. It specifies CASSLQTGNPEAFF. The full variable domain, its missing parts supplied by reference TRBV11-1 and TRBJ1-1, is EAEVAQSPRYKITEKSQAVAFWCDPISGHATLYWYRQILGQGPELLVQFQDESVVDDSQLPKDRFSAERLKGVDSTLKIQPAELGDSAMYLCASSLQTGNPEAFFGQGTRLTVV.

The J gene is TRBJ2-7, the V gene TRBV19; 7 bases are shared with TRBD2. Germline V gives CDR1 LNHDA, CDR2 SQIVND (reference sequence). With 3 bases clipped from V and 2 bases from J, the junction kept 4 bases outside the gene matches. The CDR3 spans 14 residues. The CDR3 here is CASSMRGGTYEQYF. In nucleotides, the CDR3 is TGTGCCAGTAGTATGCGGGGAGGGACCTACGAGCAGTACTTC.

This chain connects TRBV13 to TRBJ2-5; 8 bases are shared with TRBD2. CDR3 length: 15 residues. The germline CDR1 and CDR2 sequences are PRHDT and FYEKMQ (reference sequence). The V segment lost 0 bases and the J segment 5 bases; nucleotides outside the gene matches: 5. The CDR3 sequence is CASSLGGGGGETQYF. In DNA, the CDR3 is TGTGCCAGCAGCTTAGGCGGCGGCGGGGGGGAGACCCAGTACTTC.

This clone was seen a handful of times. The chain employs TRBV27 and TRBJ1-1; 11 bases fit TRBD1. Germline V gives CDR1 MNHEY, CDR2 SMNVEV (reference sequence). V was pared by 3 bases and J by 4 bases, with 4 bases of the junction left unmatched. The length of the CDR3 is 15 residues. CDR3 protein: CASSFGQGAFTEAFF. Here the CDR3 DNA reads TGTGCCAGCAGTTTTGGACAGGGGGCGTTCACTGAAGCTTTCTTT.

This chain joins TRBV5-7 and TRBJ2-3, with D unclear. TRBV5-7 is marked as an open reading frame, function uncertain. The V end was cut by 0 bases, the J end by 0 bases, with 11 bases between. The CDR3 contains 16 residues. The chain's CDR3 is CASSLGSSLSTDTQYF. DNA for the CDR3: TGTGCCAGCAGCTTGGGGTCGAGCCTAAGCACAGATACGCAGTATTTT.

This clone was detected a few times. The gene calls are TRBV6-1 and TRBJ1-5, with D possibly TRBD1 on 6 matching bases. The germline V gene encodes CDR1 MNHNS and CDR2 SASEGT. The CDR3 consists of 14 residues. V was cut by 2 bases and J by 1 base, with 6 bases left in between. DNA for the CDR3: TGTGCCAGCAGTGAACAGGGGAGCAATCAGCCCCAGCATTTT. Protein sequence: CASSEQGSNQPQHF.

V and J are TRBV5-8 and TRBJ2-7, with D maybe TRBD2 (6 bases). The CDR3 loop spans 15 amino acids. CDR1 SGHTS and CDR2 YDEGEE come from the germline V gene. Trimming pared 2 bases from V and 2 bases from J, leaving 14 bases between. The CDR3 region is CASSLGAGRTYEQYF. The CDR3 coding sequence is TGTGCCAGCAGCTTAGGGGCAGGGAGGACCTACGAGCAGTACTTC.

This clone came up a few times. The V and J genes are TRBV19 and TRBJ2-5; 7 bases are shared with TRBD1. The CDR3 is made up of 16 amino acids. Germline V gene sequence: CDR1 LNHDA, CDR2 SQIVND (reference sequence). V lost 0 bases, J lost 5 bases, and 9 bases stayed unmatched. The CDR3 loop is CASSIEGRGRMETQYF. CDR3 sequence (DNA): TGTGCCAGTAGTATAGAGGGAAGGGGGCGGATGGAGACCCAGTACTTC.

J is TRBJ1-5 and V is TRBV30; D is uncertain. The CDR3 is made up of 14 amino acids. V gave up 2 bases and J gave up 6 bases, with 14 bases separating them. The V gene's germline CDR1 is GTSNPN and CDR2 SVGIG (reference sequence). CDR3 DNA: TGTGCCTGGAGTCTTGGGGTAAGCGGTCAGCCCCAGCATTTT. Translation gives CAWSLGVSGQPQHF.

The chain uses TRBV5-1 and TRBJ2-2; D may be TRBD1 (6 bases). V was shortened by 7 bases and J by 3 bases, with 13 bases between the two germline ends. The CDR3 runs 14 residues. Germline assignment: CDR1 SGHRS and CDR2 YFSETQ. The CDR3 region is CASEGQGYTGELFF. CDR3 DNA: TGCGCCAGCGAGGGGCAGGGGTACACCGGGGAGCTGTTTTTT.

The rearrangement uses TRBV4-1 and TRBJ1-4; TRBD1 aligns across 7 bases. Per germline, CDR1 MGHRA and CDR2 YSYEKL. V lost 4 bases and J lost 5; bases outside the gene matches: 7. The CDR3 is 15 amino acids. The CDR3 nucleotides read TGCGCCAGCAGCCTAGCAAACAGGGGCAATGAAAAACTGTTTTTT. Its protein is CASSLANRGNEKLFF.

V gene TRBV6-5 combines with J gene TRBJ2-1; 7 bases are a match to TRBD2. Germline values: CDR1 MNHEY, CDR2 SVGAGI. This CDR3 comprises 15 residues. The junction had 5 bases not matched to a gene; V was cut back by 5 bases and J by 1 base. The CDR3 loop reads CASSGWTRSYNEQFF. CDR3 DNA sequence: TGTGCCAGCAGTGGATGGACTAGATCCTACAATGAGCAGTTCTTC.

The chain uses TRBV7-2 and TRBJ1-4; possibly TRBD1 for D (5 bases). Germline V CDR1 and CDR2: SGHTA, FQGNSA. V dropped 0 bases and J dropped 11 bases, with 13 bases sitting between them. The CDR3 has 14 amino acids. CDR3 nucleotide sequence: TGTGCCAGCAGCTTAGCCCAGGGTGGTTGGAAACTGTTTTTT. Its translation: CASSLAQGGWKLFF.

The gene calls are TRBV19 and TRBJ1-1; a possible D gene is TRBD1 (5 bases). The ends were cut back, 11 bases at V and 4 bases at J, with 14 bases in the middle. This CDR3 is 12 amino acids long. Germline CDR1 LNHDA, CDR2 SQIVND (reference sequence). Written as DNA, the CDR3 is TGTGCCTCAGCAGGGCCCGTCACTGAAGCTTTCTTT. Translation gives CASAGPVTEAFF.

This chain links TRBV5-1 with TRBJ2-1; possible D gene TRBD1, 6 bases. Germline CDR1 SGHRS, CDR2 YFSETQ. V lost 4 bases and J lost 1, with 12 bases in between. There are 15 residues in the CDR3. Here the CDR3 reads CASSMTGHSYNEQFF. The CDR3 nucleotides read TGCGCCAGCAGCATGACAGGTCATTCCTACAATGAGCAGTTCTTC.

This clone has a single count. J is TRBJ1-5 and V is TRBV7-2; 8 positions agree with TRBD1. The germline V gene has CDR1 SGHTA and CDR2 FQGNSA. The length of the CDR3 is 17 residues. The V gene end was trimmed by 1 base and the J gene end by 2 bases; junction bases not matched to a gene: 7. The CDR3 bases are TGTGCCAGCAGCTTAGATCCAGGGGGCTCTGGCAATCAGCCCCAGCATTTT. Its protein is CASSLDPGGSGNQPQHF.

This rearrangement joins TRBV7-6 to TRBJ2-5, with a tentative D call TRBD1 (5 bases). The V end lost 5 bases, the J end lost 2 bases, and 15 bases lay between the germline ends. From germline, CDR1 is SGHVS and CDR2 FNYEAQ. This CDR3 has 15 residues. The CDR3 is CASSPLDTTQETQYF. For the CDR3, the DNA is TGTGCCAGCAGCCCCCTGGACACTACACAAGAGACCCAGTACTTC.

Here the CDR3 reads CASSLFGTNYGYTF. CDR3 nucleotides: TGTGCCAGCAGTTTATTCGGGACTAACTATGGCTACACCTTC. V is TRBV27 and J is TRBJ1-2; D remains ambiguous. V was shortened by 1 base and J by 0 bases, with 6 bases between the two germline ends. CDR3 size: 14 residues. Germline CDR1 reads MNHEY; CDR2 reads SMNVEV (reference sequence).